The rows below give T cell receptor beta chains drawn from one sample of a study of early T cells in non-severe SARS-CoV-2 infection. TCRdb ran MiXCR on the 5' RACE reads and lists one entry per CDR3 protein. The sample holds approximately 39,000 distinct CDR3 sequences, roughly 9.9% seen once. Sample: whole blood. These receptors were obtained from an adult who was a healthcare worker with PCR-confirmed SARS-CoV-2 infection or an uninfected control (not recorded which). The CDR3 runs from the conserved cysteine through the conserved F or W. D genes are given only for firm matches. Size is omitted from some rows. Given values are once, few, many or a class for expanded clones.

D: .; size: .; J: TRBJ2-3; V: TRBV9; DNA: TGTGCCAGCAGCGTAGAGGTTGGGATGTTCACAGATACGCAGTATTTT; CDR3: CASSVEVGMFTDTQYF
D: .; size: .; J: TRBJ1-6; V: TRBV25-1; DNA: TGTGCCAGCAGTGAGGGTTTGGGGGGGAGTTCACCCCTCCACTTT; CDR3: CASSEGLGGSSPLHF
D: TRBD1; size: .; J: TRBJ2-7; V: TRBV6-2/TRBV6-3; DNA: TGTGCCAGCAGTTATCGTACAGGGGGGTACGAGCAGTACTTC; CDR3: CASSYRTGGYEQYF
D: .; size: few; J: TRBJ2-2; V: TRBV7-3; DNA: TGTGCCAGCAGCACCCAGGAGGGCTACCCCGGGGAGCTGTTTTTT; CDR3: CASSTQEGYPGELFF
D: .; size: few; J: TRBJ2-3; V: TRBV7-8; DNA: TGTGCCAGCAGCTTATCCCCCGTTGGGGGATGGAGGAGCACAGATACGCAGTATTTT; CDR3: CASSLSPVGGWRSTDTQYF
D: .; size: once; J: TRBJ2-1; V: TRBV18; DNA: TGTGCCAGCTCACAAGAGGGTTCCTACAATGGGCAGTTCTTC; CDR3: CASSQEGSYNGQFF
D: TRBD2; size: few; J: TRBJ2-3; V: TRBV7-9; DNA: TGTGCCAGCAGCTTACTAGCGGGGTTCGCAGATACGCAGTATTTT; CDR3: CASSLLAGFADTQYF
D: TRBD2; size: few; J: TRBJ2-1; V: TRBV29-1; DNA: TGCAGCGTACTAGCGGGGGGGCCCAATGAGCAGTTCTTC; CDR3: CSVLAGGPNEQFF
D: .; size: many; J: TRBJ1-5; V: TRBV12-3/TRBV12-4; DNA: TGTGCCAGCACCTTATGGAGGGGCAATCAGCCCCAGCATTTT; CDR3: CASTLWRGNQPQHF
D: .; size: few; J: TRBJ2-1; V: TRBV10-1; DNA: TGCGCCAGCAGTGAGGGGATAAGCTCCTACAATGAGCAGTTCTTC; CDR3: CASSEGISSYNEQFF
D: .; size: few; J: TRBJ1-1; V: TRBV15; DNA: TGTGCCACCAGCATTGGGCTGAACACTGAAGCTTTCTTT; CDR3: CATSIGLNTEAFF
D: .; size: .; J: TRBJ1-4; V: TRBV10-3; DNA: TGTGCCATCAGTGAGACCCTTGTAGGGAGACTGTTTTTT; CDR3: CAISETLVGRLFF
D: .; size: .; J: TRBJ2-1; V: TRBV5-4; DNA: TGTGCCAGCAGCTTGCCCCCCTTAGGGAATGAGCAGTTCTTC; CDR3: CASSLPPLGNEQFF
D: .; size: many; J: TRBJ2-1; V: TRBV11-1; DNA: TGTGCCAGCAGCTCCACTCTTGAGCGGATCAATGAGCAGTTCTTC; CDR3: CASSSTLERINEQFF
D: .; size: many; J: TRBJ2-3; V: TRBV18; DNA: TGTGCCAGCTCACCGGGCACAGATACGCAGTATTTT; CDR3: CASSPGTDTQYF
D: .; size: .; J: TRBJ1-1; V: TRBV6-2/TRBV6-3; DNA: TGTGCCAGCAGTTACCAGGGGATGAACACTGAAGCTTTCTTT; CDR3: CASSYQGMNTEAFF
D: TRBD1; size: many; J: TRBJ1-3; V: TRBV7-2; DNA: TGTGCCAGCAGCTCCTGGGACAGGCCCTATTTT; CDR3: CASSSWDRPYF
D: .; size: medium-sized; J: TRBJ2-1; V: TRBV29-1; DNA: TGCAGCACGTTCGACAATGAGCAGTTCTTC; CDR3: CSTFDNEQFF
D: TRBD2; size: many; J: TRBJ2-5; V: TRBV9; DNA: TGTGCCAGCAGCGTATCGGGCGGGAGAGAGACCCAGTACTTC; CDR3: CASSVSGGRETQYF
D: .; size: few; J: TRBJ2-7; V: TRBV5-6; DNA: TGTGCCAGCAGCGAGGGTTGGGACTTGGACGAGCAGTACTTC; CDR3: CASSEGWDLDEQYF